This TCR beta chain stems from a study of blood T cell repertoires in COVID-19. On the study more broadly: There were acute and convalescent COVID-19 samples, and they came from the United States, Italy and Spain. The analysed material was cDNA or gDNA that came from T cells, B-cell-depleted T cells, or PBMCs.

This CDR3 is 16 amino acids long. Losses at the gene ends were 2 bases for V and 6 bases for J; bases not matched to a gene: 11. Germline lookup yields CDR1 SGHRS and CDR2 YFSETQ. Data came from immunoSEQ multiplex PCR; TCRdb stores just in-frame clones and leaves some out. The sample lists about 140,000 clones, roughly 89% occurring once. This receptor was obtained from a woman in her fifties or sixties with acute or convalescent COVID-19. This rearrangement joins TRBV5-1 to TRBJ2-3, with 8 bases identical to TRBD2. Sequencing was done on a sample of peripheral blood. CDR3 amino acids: CASSFAGTRMSDTQYF. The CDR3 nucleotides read TGCGCCAGCAGCTTCGCCGGGACTAGGATGTCGGATACGCAGTATTTT.